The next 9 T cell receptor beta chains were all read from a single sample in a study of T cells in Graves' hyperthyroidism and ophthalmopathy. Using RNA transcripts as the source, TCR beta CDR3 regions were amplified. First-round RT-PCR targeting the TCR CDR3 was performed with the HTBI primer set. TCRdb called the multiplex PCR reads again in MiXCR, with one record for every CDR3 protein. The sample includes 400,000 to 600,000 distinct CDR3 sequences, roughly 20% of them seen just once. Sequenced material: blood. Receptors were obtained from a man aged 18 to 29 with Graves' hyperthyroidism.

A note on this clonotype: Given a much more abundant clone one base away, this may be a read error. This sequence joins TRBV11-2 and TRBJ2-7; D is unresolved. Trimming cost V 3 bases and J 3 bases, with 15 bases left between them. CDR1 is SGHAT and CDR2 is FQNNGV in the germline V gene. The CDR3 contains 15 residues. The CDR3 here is CASSFTYGGIYEQYF. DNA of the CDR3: TGTGCCAGCAGCTTTACATATGGCGGAATCTACGAGCAGTACTTC. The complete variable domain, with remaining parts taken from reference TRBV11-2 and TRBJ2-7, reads EAGVAQSPRYKIIEKRQSVAFWCNPISGHATLYWYQQILGQGPKLLIQFQNNGVVDDSQLPKDRFSAERLKGVDSTLKIQPAKLEDSAVYLCASSFTYGGIYEQYFGPGTRLTVT.

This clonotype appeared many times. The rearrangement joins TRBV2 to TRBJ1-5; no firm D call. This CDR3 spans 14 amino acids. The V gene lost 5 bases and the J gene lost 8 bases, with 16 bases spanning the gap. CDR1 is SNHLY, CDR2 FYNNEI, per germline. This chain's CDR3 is CASSSRPSREPQHF. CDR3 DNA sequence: TGTGCCAGCAGTTCCAGGCCCTCGCGTGAGCCCCAGCATTTT.

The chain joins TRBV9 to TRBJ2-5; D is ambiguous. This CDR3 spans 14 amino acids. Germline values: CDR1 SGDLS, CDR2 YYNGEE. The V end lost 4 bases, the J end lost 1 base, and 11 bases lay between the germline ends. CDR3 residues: CASSRDSFQETQYF. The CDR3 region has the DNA TGTGCCAGCAGCCGTGACTCGTTCCAAGAGACCCAGTACTTC. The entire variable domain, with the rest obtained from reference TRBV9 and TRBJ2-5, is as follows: DSGVTQTPKHLITATGQRVTLRCSPRSGDLSVYWYQQSLDQGLQFLIQYYNGEERAKGNILERFSAQQFPDLHSELNLSSLELGDSALYFCASSRDSFQETQYFGPGTRLLVL.

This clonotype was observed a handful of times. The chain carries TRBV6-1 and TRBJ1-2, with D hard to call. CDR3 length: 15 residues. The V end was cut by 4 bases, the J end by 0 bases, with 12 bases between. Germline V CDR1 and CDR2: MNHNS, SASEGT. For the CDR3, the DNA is TGTGCCAGCAGTGGTGGGTCAAAAACTAACTATGGCTACACCTTC. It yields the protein CASSGGSKTNYGYTF.

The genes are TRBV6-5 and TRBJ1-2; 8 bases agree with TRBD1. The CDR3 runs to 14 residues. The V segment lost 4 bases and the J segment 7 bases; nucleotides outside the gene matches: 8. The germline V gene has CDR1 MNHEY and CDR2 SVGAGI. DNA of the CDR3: TGTGCCAGCAGTTTCACAGGGGGTATCTTTGGCTACACCTTC. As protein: CASSFTGGIFGYTF.

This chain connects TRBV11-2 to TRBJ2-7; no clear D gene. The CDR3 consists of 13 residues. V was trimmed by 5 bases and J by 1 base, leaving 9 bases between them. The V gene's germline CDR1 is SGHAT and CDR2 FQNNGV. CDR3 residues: CASSPSNSYEQYF. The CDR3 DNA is TGTGCCAGCAGCCCGTCCAATTCCTACGAGCAGTACTTC.

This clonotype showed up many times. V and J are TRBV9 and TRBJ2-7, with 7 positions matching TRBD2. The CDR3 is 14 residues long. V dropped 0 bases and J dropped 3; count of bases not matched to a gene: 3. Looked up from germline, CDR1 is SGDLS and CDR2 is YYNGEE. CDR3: CASSVETSSYEQYF. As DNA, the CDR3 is TGTGCCAGCAGCGTAGAGACTAGCAGCTACGAGCAGTACTTC.

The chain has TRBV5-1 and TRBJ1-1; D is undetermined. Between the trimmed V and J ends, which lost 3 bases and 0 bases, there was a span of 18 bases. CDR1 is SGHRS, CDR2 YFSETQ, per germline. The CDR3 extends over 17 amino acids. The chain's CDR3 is CASSSVFKRIMNTEAFF. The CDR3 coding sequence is TGCGCCAGCAGCTCGGTCTTTAAACGGATTATGAACACTGAAGCTTTCTTT.

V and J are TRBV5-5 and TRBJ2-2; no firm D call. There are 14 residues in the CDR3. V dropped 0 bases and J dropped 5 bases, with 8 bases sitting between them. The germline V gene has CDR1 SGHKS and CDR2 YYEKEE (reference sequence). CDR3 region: CASSLEARTGELFF. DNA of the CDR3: TGTGCCAGCAGCTTGGAGGCCAGAACCGGGGAGCTGTTTTTT.